One and the same sample provided the 16 T cell receptor beta chains below, sequenced in a study of cytomegalovirus exposure and HLA in healthy donors (dated by TCRdb to 2017 to 2019). Libraries came from the immunoSEQ multiplex PCR assay. The multiplex PCR relied on a mix of 60 forward primers for TCR Vbeta segments and 13 reverse primers for TCR Jbeta segments. The source is immuneACCESS, and TCRdb retained only in-frame sequences with V and J called. Part of the clones is not carried over; for the studies checked, unresolved V genes explain less than half of this, and the remainder is unexplained. This sample's clone table shows 40,000 to 50,000 clones. More than 0.9% of the sample is held by the ten biggest clonotypes. Sequencing was carried out using PBMCs. These TCRs come from a woman in her thirties or forties in good health and CMV-seronegative.

The chain joins TRBV7-2 to TRBJ1-5; TRBD1 matches 8 bases. Germline V gene lookup returns CDR1 SGHTA and CDR2 FQGNSA. CDR3 size: 15 residues. V shed 3 bases and J 6 bases; nucleotides not matched to a gene: 7. The CDR3 DNA follows: TGTGCCAGCAGCTTGGGGACAGGTGGACGTCAGCCCCAGCATTTT. Translating gives CASSLGTGGRQPQHF. Drawing the rest from reference TRBV7-2 and TRBJ1-5, the complete variable domain is GAGVSQSPSNKVTEKGKDVELRCDPISGHTALYWYRQSLGQGLEFLIYFQGNSAPDKSGLPSDRFSAERTGGSVSTLTIQRTQQEDSAVYLCASSLGTGGRQPQHFGDGTRLSIL.

This chain links TRBV2 with TRBJ2-2; possibly TRBD1 for D (6 bases). Looked up from germline, CDR1 is SNHLY and CDR2 is FYNNEI. V was trimmed by 2 bases and J by 3 bases, leaving 7 bases between them. This CDR3 comprises 14 residues. CDR3 residues: CASSENRDTGELFF. In DNA, the CDR3 is TGTGCCAGCAGTGAAAACAGGGACACCGGGGAGCTGTTTTTT.

The chain links TRBV7-3 to TRBJ2-3, with 13 bases matching TRBD2. Trimming took 4 bases from V and 5 from J; bases not matched to a gene: 6. Germline CDR1 and CDR2: SGHTA and FQGTGA. This CDR3 is built from 16 residues. The CDR3 coding sequence is TGTGCCAGCAGCTGGGGACTAGCGGGATCTGGAGATACGCAGTATTTT. It specifies CASSWGLAGSGDTQYF.

This chain connects TRBV7-9 to TRBJ2-3, with D maybe TRBD2 (6 bases). The CDR3 extends over 15 amino acids. Germline assignment: CDR1 SEHNR and CDR2 FQNEAQ (reference sequence). Trimming stripped 4 bases from V and 0 bases from J, with 11 bases between. The CDR3 DNA is TGTGCCAGCAGCTGGGGGGAGCCGAGCACAGATACGCAGTATTTT. Its translation: CASSWGEPSTDTQYF.

The chain carries TRBV5-1 and TRBJ2-2, with TRBD1 as a possible D gene (5 bases). The CDR3 is made up of 17 amino acids. Germline V CDR1 and CDR2: SGHRS, YFSETQ. V lost 0 bases and J 5 bases, leaving 17 bases between the germline ends. The CDR3 sequence is CASSLAPQDPGTGELFF. In nucleotides, the CDR3 is TGCGCCAGCAGCTTGGCCCCACAGGACCCAGGGACCGGGGAGCTGTTTTTT.

In DNA, the CDR3 is TGTGCCAGCAGCGCGACTAGCGGAGGAGGCCAGCAGACCCAGTACTTC. It encodes CASSATSGGGQQTQYF. The gene calls are TRBV9 and TRBJ2-5, with 9 bases that match TRBD2. The CDR3 loop spans 16 amino acids. V trimming: 3 bases; J trimming: 6 bases; junction bases outside the gene matches: 12. CDR1 and CDR2 (germline): SGDLS, YYNGEE. The whole variable domain, filled in from reference TRBV9 and TRBJ2-5, reads DSGVTQTPKHLITATGQRVTLRCSPRSGDLSVYWYQQSLDQGLQFLIQYYNGEERAKGNILERFSAQQFPDLHSELNLSSLELGDSALYFCASSATSGGGQQTQYFGPGTRLLVL.

V usage is TRBV6-5 and J usage is TRBJ2-6, with D maybe TRBD1 (5 bases). Germline V lookup: CDR1 MNHEY, CDR2 SVGAGI. This CDR3 spans 16 amino acids. The V end lost 2 bases, the J end lost 2 bases, and 10 bases lay between the germline ends. CDR3 in amino acids: CASSYDKGTGANVLTF. The DNA of the CDR3 is TGTGCCAGCAGTTACGATAAGGGGACTGGGGCCAACGTCCTGACTTTC.

The chain's CDR3 is CASSLDSEVGNTIYF. As DNA, the CDR3 is TGTGCCAGCAGCTTAGATTCGGAGGTGGGAAACACCATATATTTT. The rearrangement joins TRBV7-2 to TRBJ1-3; D gene ambiguous. The CDR3 has 15 residues. Germline V gives CDR1 SGHTA, CDR2 FQGNSA. The V gene lost 1 base and the J gene lost 4 bases, with 11 bases spanning the gap.

V and J are TRBV6-5 and TRBJ1-2; D perhaps matches TRBD1 (6 bases). The CDR3 extends over 13 amino acids. V lost 2 bases to trimming and J lost 6 bases, with 10 bases between them. From germline, CDR1 is MNHEY and CDR2 SVGAGI. The CDR3 region has the DNA TGTGCCAGCAGTTACACGGGGGGCGATGGCTACACCTTC. Amino acids: CASSYTGGDGYTF.

The rearrangement uses TRBV7-9 and TRBJ2-7, with 7 bases matching TRBD2. From germline, CDR1 is SEHNR and CDR2 FQNEAQ (reference sequence). J lost 2 bases, V lost 8 bases, and 0 bases had no gene match. The CDR3 is made up of 11 amino acids. The CDR3 here is CASGTTYEQYF. The CDR3 DNA reads TGTGCCAGCGGGACTACCTACGAGCAGTACTTC.

The rearrangement links TRBV18 to TRBJ2-7; TRBD2 aligns across 9 bases. Germline CDR1 KGHSH, CDR2 LQKENI. There are 14 residues in the CDR3. The J segment lost 6 bases and the V segment lost 1 base, leaving 4 bases of the junction unmatched. The CDR3 nucleotides read TGTGCCAGCTCACCACTAGCGGGAGTCGCCGAGCAGTACTTC. This encodes CASSPLAGVAEQYF.

The chain uses TRBV30 and TRBJ2-2, with D unresolved. Trimming removed 1 base from V and 7 bases from J, with 7 bases in between. This CDR3 contains 12 residues. CDR1 is GTSNPN and CDR2 is SVGIG in the germline V gene (reference sequence). The CDR3 DNA is TGTGCCTGGAGTGGTGTCGGCGGGGAGCTGTTTTTT. It is translated as CAWSGVGGELFF.

The chain employs TRBV7-9 and TRBJ1-3; 7 positions match TRBD1. This CDR3 comprises 15 residues. V shed 5 bases, J shed 1 base, and the junction held 5 bases outside the gene matches. Germline lookup yields CDR1 SEHNR and CDR2 FQNEAQ (reference sequence). The CDR3 region has the DNA TGTGCCAGCAGCCCAGGGGACAGTTCTGGAAACACCATATATTTT. Translated, it gives CASSPGDSSGNTIYF.

The rearrangement links TRBV4-2 to TRBJ2-1; the D gene is possibly TRBD1 (6 bases). Germline CDR1 reads LGHNA; CDR2 reads YNFKEQ. Trimming removed 3 bases from V and 5 bases from J, with 20 bases in between. This CDR3 region has 17 residues. CDR3 in amino acids: CASSHAGATPLDNEQFF. CDR3 DNA: TGTGCCAGCAGCCATGCAGGGGCTACCCCTTTAGACAATGAGCAGTTCTTC.

The chain is built from TRBV19 and TRBJ2-7; 12 bases line up with TRBD2. The V and J ends lost 5 bases and 9 bases, in that order; junction bases with no gene match: 11. CDR1 is LNHDA, CDR2 SQIVND, per germline (reference sequence). CDR3 length equals 15 residues. CDR3 amino acids: CASSDRTSGILGQYF. The CDR3 DNA is TGTGCCAGTAGTGACAGGACTAGCGGGATTTTGGGGCAGTACTTC.

In DNA, the CDR3 is TGTGCCAGCAGCTTGGGACAGGGAATTTCGTACACTGAAGCTTTCTTT. Its translation is CASSLGQGISYTEAFF. The chain is built from TRBV7-6 and TRBJ1-1; TRBD1 aligns across 9 bases. The length of the CDR3 is 16 residues. J was trimmed by 3 bases and V by 3 bases; bases with no gene match: 8. Germline loops: CDR1 SGHVS, CDR2 FNYEAQ.